Listed here are 2 T cell receptor beta chains from one sample, sequenced in a study of OX40 agonist ivuxolimab in advanced cancers. The table came from immunoSEQ multiplex PCR; TCRdb's copy has only in-frame clones and leaves some out. The top ten clones hold roughly a tenth of a sample with 65,000 to 95,000 clones, 94% of them seen once. The source was CD4+ or CD8+ T cells sorted from blood, collected in a trial of the OX40 agonist ivuxolimab. These receptors were taken from an adult with an advanced solid tumor such as melanoma, head and neck, liver or kidney cancer.

The V gene is TRBV7-9, the J gene TRBJ2-2; no firm D call. V was clipped by 3 bases and J by 0 bases, with 5 bases between them. CDR1 is SEHNR and CDR2 is FQNEAQ in the germline V gene (reference sequence). The CDR3 runs 14 residues. The chain's CDR3 is CASSFGANTGELFF. CDR3 bases: TGTGCCAGCAGCTTCGGAGCGAACACCGGGGAGCTGTTTTTT.

The rearrangement joins TRBV5-1 to TRBJ2-3; TRBD1 agrees at 7 bases. Germline V gives CDR1 SGHRS, CDR2 YFSETQ. The CDR3 totals 16 residues. The J segment lost 2 bases and the V segment lost 3 bases, leaving 9 bases of the junction unmatched. The CDR3 DNA reads TGCGCCAGCAGCTGGATCCCGGGACAGAACACAGATACGCAGTATTTT. It codes for CASSWIPGQNTDTQYF.